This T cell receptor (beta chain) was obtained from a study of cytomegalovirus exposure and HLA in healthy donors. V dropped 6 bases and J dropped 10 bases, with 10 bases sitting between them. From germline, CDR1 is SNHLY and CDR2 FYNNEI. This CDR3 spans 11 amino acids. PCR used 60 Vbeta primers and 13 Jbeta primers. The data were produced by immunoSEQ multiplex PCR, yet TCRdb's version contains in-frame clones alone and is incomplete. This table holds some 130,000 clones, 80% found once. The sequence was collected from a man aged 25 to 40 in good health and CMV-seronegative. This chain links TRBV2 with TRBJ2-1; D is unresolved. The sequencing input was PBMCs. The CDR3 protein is CASRNNEEQFF. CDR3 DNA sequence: TGTGCCAGCAGAAACAACGAAGAGCAGTTCTTC.